The clone carrying this T cell receptor (beta chain) was seen more than once but under ten times. The antigen is unknown. The entry originates in a study of beta chain features in type 1 diabetes. Study in general: Patients did not differ from healthy donors in age, gender or cell yield. Study-level results: Type 1 diabetes patients had TCRB CDR3s that were shorter (moderately but significantly so) in all four CD4+ subsets. Over-representation of high TCR-expressing cells was a possible consequence of cDNA sequencing.

This CDR3 contains 14 residues. CDR1 LNHDA and CDR2 SQIVND come from the germline V gene (reference sequence). Trimming removed 5 bases from V and 2 bases from J, with 10 bases in between. Each of the CD4+ naive, central memory, regulatory and stem cell-like memory populations was sorted via CD45RO/CCR7/CD25/CD127/CD95/CD27. Isolated RNA was reverse transcribed in full, so expressed TCRB transcripts were sequenced. Here immunoSEQ multiplex PCR was the method, and the copy in TCRdb shows in-frame clones only, minus some. The sample records 100,000 to 150,000 clones, 9% being singletons. The chain employs TRBV19 and TRBJ2-1, with TRBD1 as a possible D gene (5 bases). This TCR derives from a man aged 25-40 years with type 1 diabetes. Sequencing input: central memory CD4+ T cells from blood. CDR3 residues: CASSFDRTYNEQFF. The CDR3 nucleotides read TGTGCCAGTAGTTTTGACAGAACCTACAATGAGCAGTTCTTC.